This note documents a single T cell receptor (beta chain) sequence. What antigen it recognizes has not been identified. Base qualities were left out, and no much larger clone turns up one base away. This sample is part of a study of control samples from healthy donors and cancer patients (dated by TCRdb to 2018 to 2020). Library preparation employed the immunoSEQ multiplex PCR assay. The table comes from immuneACCESS by way of TCRdb, which keeps in-frame sequences with V and J called. Part of the clones is missing from these tables; in studies checked, under half for an unresolved V gene and the rest for unknown reasons. Present in this sample are more than 100,000 clones, approximately 90% of which were seen just once. Roughly 3.4% of the sample belongs to the ten largest clones. The origin of this receptor is a man between 35 and 55 years old in good health. The sample taken for sequencing was blood.

The nucleotide sequence reads TGCGCCAGCAGCTACGACAAGAACTATGGCTACACCTTC. Its product reads: CASSYDKNYGYTF. In this chain, TRBV10-1 is recombined with TRBJ1-2, with no D gene named confidently. V loses 6 bases, J loses 2 bases, and the germline ends lie 10 bases apart. The germline V gene (reference sequence) gives CDR1 as WNHNN and CDR2 as SYGVQD. From its cysteine to its phenylalanine, the CDR3 spans 13 amino acids. Left in the record is the CDR3 DNA by itself, 39 bases read in frame from the first base.